The rows below give T cell receptor beta chains drawn from one sample of a study of blood T cell repertoires in COVID-19. Profiling relied on immunoSEQ multiplex PCR, and the TCRdb table lists in-frame clones only, not all of them. Among roughly 280,000 clones listed, about nine tenths were seen once. The material sequenced was peripheral blood. The receptors derive from a man aged 50-60 years with acute or convalescent COVID-19. CDR3s include the opening cysteine and the closing phenylalanine or tryptophan. For some rows the clone size is stated as once, few or many, or as a class when expanded; others skip it.

size	length	V	J	CDR3
-	15	TRBV25-1	TRBJ2-1	CASSPAGASYNEQFF
-	16	TRBV5-6	TRBJ2-2	CASSAGHWTNTGELFF
-	16	TRBV5-6	TRBJ2-2	CASSYPAGTGTGELFF
-	18	TRBV3-1/TRBV3-2	TRBJ1-6	CASSHGGLVSSYNSPLHF
-	12	TRBV12-3/TRBV12-4	TRBJ1-1	CASTPGFTEAFF
-	14	TRBV6-5	TRBJ2-7	CASRGPGQDYEQYF
-	17	TRBV3-1/TRBV3-2	TRBJ2-4	CASTPVGGGGAKNIQYF
once	15	TRBV6-5	TRBJ2-7	CASSYSSGSNYEQYF
few	14	TRBV6-5	TRBJ2-1	CASRPPTRGNEQFF
-	15	TRBV7-3	TRBJ2-5	CASSETSGGMETQYF
-	14	TRBV6-5	TRBJ2-7	CASSPGQELYEQYF
-	12	TRBV2	TRBJ1-1	CASSPEATEAFF
-	17	TRBV4-2	TRBJ2-3	CASRRAGGQFAVDTQYF
-	16	TRBV27	TRBJ1-1	CASSSTPTGRNTEAFF
-	11	TRBV5-1	TRBJ2-7	CASSERYEQYF
-	14	TRBV2	TRBJ1-1	CASSPLRRGTEAFF
-	17	TRBV6-6	TRBJ2-3	CASSPQRRGTSTDTQYF
-	14	TRBV19	TRBJ2-4	CASRLRDRGNIQYF
-	12	TRBV2	TRBJ1-1	CAIPGRTSGAFF
once	12	TRBV30	TRBJ1-1	CARLGGSTEAFF
-	14	TRBV3-1/TRBV3-2	TRBJ2-2	CASSPRERAGELFF
-	13	TRBV12-3/TRBV12-4	TRBJ2-7	CASSPSGTYEQYF
-	17	TRBV21-1	TRBJ1-5	CASNDTSPKVLQLTQHF
-	12	TRBV19	TRBJ2-7	CASSQGTYEQYF
few	16	TRBV6-5	TRBJ1-3	CASSYSIGGVGNTIYF
-	15	TRBV6-6	TRBJ2-7	CASSFGGDSTSGQYF
few	11	TRBV27	TRBJ2-7	CASRWGGEQYF
-	16	TRBV9	TRBJ2-5	CASSVSGGHYQETQYF
-	17	TRBV18	TRBJ1-2	CASSLSEGQGVSYGYTF
-	13	TRBV27	TRBJ1-1	CATLMAGGTEAFF
-	12	TRBV12-3/TRBV12-4	TRBJ1-2	CASSLGARGYTF
-	14	TRBV2	TRBJ1-6	CASSQDFLNSPLHF
-	14	TRBV25-1	TRBJ2-1	CASSRSGSTNEQFF
-	17	TRBV9	TRBJ2-6	CASSVVGKSSGANVLTF
-	14	TRBV5-1	TRBJ1-5	CASSFRQGDQPQHF
-	12	TRBV10-1	TRBJ2-7	CASSDWGGEQYF
-	13	TRBV7-3	TRBJ1-2	CASSPTASYGYTF
-	17	TRBV9	TRBJ2-5	CASSVTFLQGAGETQYF
once	15	TRBV7-6	TRBJ2-7	CASSLAPGQVNEQYF
-	15	TRBV6-5	TRBJ1-2	CASSTTPAGNYGYTF
-	13	TRBV7-6	TRBJ1-1	CASSNGRGAEAFF
-	15	TRBV6-5	TRBJ2-7	CASSPRESDSYEQYF
-	13	TRBV2	TRBJ1-1	CASSDGGSPEAFF